The rows below give T cell receptor beta chains drawn from one sample of a study of blood T cell repertoires in COVID-19. Produced via immunoSEQ multiplex PCR; TCRdb's table is partial and in-frame only. This table holds about 310,000 clones, around 89% found once. The sequencing sample was made of PBMCs or T cells enriched from blood (not recorded which). The receptor source for this set is a woman aged 40 to 50 who had recovered from COVID-19. Both conserved end residues are part of each CDR3. The D gene is left open where the match is weak. Not every row has a clone size; where given, it reads once, few, many or a size class.

clone_size j_call d_call v_call cdr3_aa cdr3_nt
. TRBJ2-2 TRBD1 TRBV27 CASSLDRGVGELFF TGTGCCAGCAGTCTCGACAGGGGGGTCGGGGAGCTGTTTTTT
. TRBJ2-5 TRBD2 TRBV19 CASTRDRGGTQYF TGTGCCAGTACCCGGGACCGCGGGGGGACCCAGTACTTC
. TRBJ1-3 . TRBV28 CASSLRGSITIYF TGTGCCAGCAGTTTGCGGGGTTCGATCACCATATATTTT
few TRBJ2-7 TRBD1 TRBV5-4 CASSSGTGVYEQYF TGTGCCAGCAGCTCCGGGACAGGGGTCTACGAGCAGTACTTC
few TRBJ1-1 . TRBV5-1 CASSGERAGGSTEAFF TGCGCCAGCAGCGGGGAGAGGGCTGGAGGAAGCACTGAAGCTTTCTTT
. TRBJ1-3 . TRBV9 CASSMRTETSGNTIYF TGTGCCAGCAGCATGAGGACAGAAACCTCTGGAAACACCATATATTTT
. TRBJ1-1 . TRBV29-1 CSVATVSPNTEAFF TGCAGCGTTGCGACAGTTTCGCCGAACACTGAAGCTTTCTTT
. TRBJ1-5 TRBD1 TRBV10-2 CASSDPGQGLNQPQHF TGCGCCAGCAGTGATCCGGGACAGGGGTTGAATCAGCCCCAGCATTTT
. TRBJ1-1 . TRBV30 CAWSVGGNTEAFF TGTGCCTGGAGTGTCGGAGGGAACACTGAAGCTTTCTTT
. TRBJ1-6 . TRBV27 CASSFWGSTLNSPLHF TGTGCCAGCAGTTTCTGGGGCAGCACCCTTAATTCACCCCTCCACTTT
. TRBJ2-7 TRBD1 TRBV19 CASSPNGQGSYEQYF TGTGCCAGTAGTCCGAACGGACAGGGATCCTACGAGCAGTACTTC
. TRBJ2-1 . TRBV7-9 CASSASVRNEQFF TGTGCCAGCAGCGCTTCGGTCCGAAATGAGCAGTTCTTC
few TRBJ1-1 . TRBV7-9 CASSRGGPSGTAFF TGTGCCAGCAGCCGGGGGGGTCCCTCAGGGACAGCTTTCTTT
. TRBJ2-2 . TRBV5-1 CASSLGQYTGELFF TGCGCCAGCAGCTTGGGACAGTACACCGGGGAGCTGTTTTTT
. TRBJ2-7 . TRBV11-2 CASSPVRDIYEQYF TGTGCCAGCAGCCCCGTTCGAGACATCTACGAGCAGTACTTC
. TRBJ2-1 TRBD2 TRBV19 CASSNLEGTSGSWRNEQFF TGTGCCAGTAGTAACCTAGAAGGGACTAGCGGGAGTTGGAGGAATGAGCAGTTCTTC
. TRBJ2-7 . TRBV10-1 CASAPSGEVHEQYF TGCGCCAGTGCCCCGTCGGGAGAAGTCCACGAGCAGTACTTC
. TRBJ2-7 TRBD2 TRBV9 CASSVGGSGSYEQYF TGTGCCAGCAGCGTTGGCGGGAGCGGGTCCTACGAGCAGTACTTC
. TRBJ2-7 TRBD1 TRBV11-3 CASSLKVVRGFGEQYF TGTGCCAGCAGCTTAAAAGTGGTCAGGGGGTTTGGCGAGCAGTACTTC
. TRBJ1-5 . TRBV20-1 CSAPDSQPQHF TGCAGTGCTCCAGACAGCCAGCCCCAGCATTTT
once TRBJ2-2 . TRBV7-9 CASSLPTVLVTGELFF TGTGCCAGCAGCCTCCCGACAGTTTTAGTCACCGGGGAGCTGTTTTTT
. TRBJ2-3 . TRBV12-3/TRBV12-4 CASLWSVGDTQYF TGTGCCAGCTTATGGTCCGTCGGGGATACGCAGTATTTT
. TRBJ1-3 . TRBV28 CASSLSLGRAGNTIYF TGTGCCAGCAGTTTAAGCTTGGGCAGGGCTGGAAACACCATATATTTT
. TRBJ1-1 . TRBV7-8 CASSPRVVTNTEAFF TGTGCCAGCAGCCCCAGGGTCGTGACGAACACTGAAGCTTTCTTT
. TRBJ1-6 TRBD1 TRBV28 CASSGSGTASSPLHF TGTGCCAGCAGTGGCTCCGGGACAGCCAGCTCACCCCTCCACTTT
few TRBJ2-1 . TRBV29-1 CSFTGYNEQFF TGCAGTTTTACAGGGTACAATGAGCAGTTCTTC
. TRBJ2-3 TRBD2 TRBV5-8 CASSLDGTSGTGDTQYF TGTGCCAGCAGCTTGGATGGGACTAGCGGGACCGGAGATACGCAGTATTTT
. TRBJ2-7 TRBD2 TRBV9 CASSLQGTSGGIDEQYF TGTGCCAGCAGCCTCCAAGGGACTAGCGGAGGGATCGACGAGCAGTACTTC
once TRBJ1-6 . TRBV7-2 CASSLLQGLNSPLHF TGTGCCAGCAGCCTTCTCCAAGGACTTAATTCACCCCTCCACTTT
. TRBJ1-2 TRBD1 TRBV6-5 CASRSTGGDYGYTF TGTGCCAGCAGAAGTACAGGGGGCGACTATGGCTACACCTTC
. TRBJ1-4 TRBD1 TRBV18 CASSPLGTGYYATNEKLFF TGTGCCAGCTCACCCCTCGGGACAGGTTATTATGCAACTAATGAAAAACTGTTTTTT
. TRBJ2-6 . TRBV3-1/TRBV3-2 CASSREAPGANVLTF TGTGCCAGCAGCCGGGAGGCCCCTGGGGCCAACGTCCTGACTTTC
. TRBJ1-2 . TRBV7-2 CASSLDRWGYDGYTF TGTGCCAGCAGCTTAGACAGGTGGGGCTACGATGGCTACACCTTC
once TRBJ2-2 TRBD1 TRBV5-6 CASSAGRTGASGLFF TGTGCCAGCAGCGCGGGGAGGACAGGGGCGAGCGGGCTGTTTTTT
. TRBJ1-2 TRBD1 TRBV6-6 CASLQGAPLNYGYTF TGTGCCAGCCTCCAGGGGGCGCCCCTTAACTATGGCTACACCTTC
. TRBJ2-1 . TRBV19 CASSGGQPYNEQFF TGTGCCAGTAGCGGGGGACAGCCATACAATGAGCAGTTCTTC
. TRBJ1-5 . TRBV28 CASSARSLDGSNQPQHF TGTGCCAGCAGTGCCAGGTCCTTAGACGGTAGCAATCAGCCCCAGCATTTT
. TRBJ2-6 . TRBV10-3 CAISVTVLSGANVLTF TGTGCCATCAGTGTGACAGTCCTCTCTGGGGCCAACGTCCTGACTTTC
once TRBJ1-1 TRBD1 TRBV7-3 CASSSSGGTEAFF TGTGCCAGCAGCTCCTCAGGGGGCACTGAAGCTTTCTTT
few TRBJ1-5 . TRBV6-5 CASKVSADSNQPQHF TGTGCCAGCAAGGTTTCGGCGGATAGCAATCAGCCCCAGCATTTT
. TRBJ2-2 TRBD1 TRBV9 CASSGGTENTGELFF TGTGCCAGCAGCGGTGGGACAGAAAACACCGGGGAGCTGTTTTTT
. TRBJ2-7 TRBD2 TRBV18 CASSPPGLKTYEQYF TGTGCCAGCTCACCGCCGGGACTAAAAACCTACGAGCAGTACTTC
. TRBJ2-7 TRBD2 TRBV12-3/TRBV12-4 CASSLAGDYEQYF TGTGCCAGCAGTTTGGCGGGAGACTACGAGCAGTACTTC
. TRBJ1-2 TRBD1 TRBV5-1 CASSLGGQGEGGYTF TGCGCCAGCAGCTTGGGAGGACAGGGGGAAGGTGGCTACACCTTC
. TRBJ2-1 TRBD2 TRBV11-3 CASSPLAGIYNEQFF TGTGCCAGCAGCCCGCTAGCGGGAATATACAATGAGCAGTTCTTC
once TRBJ2-1 . TRBV10-3 CAISIRDPHGEQFF TGTGCCATCAGTATTCGGGATCCCCATGGTGAGCAGTTCTTC
once TRBJ2-5 TRBD1 TRBV4-2 CASSSTGLETQYF TGTGCCAGCAGTTCGACAGGGCTGGAGACCCAGTACTTC
. TRBJ1-4 TRBD1 TRBV5-4 CASRSGTGEEKLFF TGTGCCAGCAGATCCGGGACAGGGGAGGAAAAACTGTTTTTT